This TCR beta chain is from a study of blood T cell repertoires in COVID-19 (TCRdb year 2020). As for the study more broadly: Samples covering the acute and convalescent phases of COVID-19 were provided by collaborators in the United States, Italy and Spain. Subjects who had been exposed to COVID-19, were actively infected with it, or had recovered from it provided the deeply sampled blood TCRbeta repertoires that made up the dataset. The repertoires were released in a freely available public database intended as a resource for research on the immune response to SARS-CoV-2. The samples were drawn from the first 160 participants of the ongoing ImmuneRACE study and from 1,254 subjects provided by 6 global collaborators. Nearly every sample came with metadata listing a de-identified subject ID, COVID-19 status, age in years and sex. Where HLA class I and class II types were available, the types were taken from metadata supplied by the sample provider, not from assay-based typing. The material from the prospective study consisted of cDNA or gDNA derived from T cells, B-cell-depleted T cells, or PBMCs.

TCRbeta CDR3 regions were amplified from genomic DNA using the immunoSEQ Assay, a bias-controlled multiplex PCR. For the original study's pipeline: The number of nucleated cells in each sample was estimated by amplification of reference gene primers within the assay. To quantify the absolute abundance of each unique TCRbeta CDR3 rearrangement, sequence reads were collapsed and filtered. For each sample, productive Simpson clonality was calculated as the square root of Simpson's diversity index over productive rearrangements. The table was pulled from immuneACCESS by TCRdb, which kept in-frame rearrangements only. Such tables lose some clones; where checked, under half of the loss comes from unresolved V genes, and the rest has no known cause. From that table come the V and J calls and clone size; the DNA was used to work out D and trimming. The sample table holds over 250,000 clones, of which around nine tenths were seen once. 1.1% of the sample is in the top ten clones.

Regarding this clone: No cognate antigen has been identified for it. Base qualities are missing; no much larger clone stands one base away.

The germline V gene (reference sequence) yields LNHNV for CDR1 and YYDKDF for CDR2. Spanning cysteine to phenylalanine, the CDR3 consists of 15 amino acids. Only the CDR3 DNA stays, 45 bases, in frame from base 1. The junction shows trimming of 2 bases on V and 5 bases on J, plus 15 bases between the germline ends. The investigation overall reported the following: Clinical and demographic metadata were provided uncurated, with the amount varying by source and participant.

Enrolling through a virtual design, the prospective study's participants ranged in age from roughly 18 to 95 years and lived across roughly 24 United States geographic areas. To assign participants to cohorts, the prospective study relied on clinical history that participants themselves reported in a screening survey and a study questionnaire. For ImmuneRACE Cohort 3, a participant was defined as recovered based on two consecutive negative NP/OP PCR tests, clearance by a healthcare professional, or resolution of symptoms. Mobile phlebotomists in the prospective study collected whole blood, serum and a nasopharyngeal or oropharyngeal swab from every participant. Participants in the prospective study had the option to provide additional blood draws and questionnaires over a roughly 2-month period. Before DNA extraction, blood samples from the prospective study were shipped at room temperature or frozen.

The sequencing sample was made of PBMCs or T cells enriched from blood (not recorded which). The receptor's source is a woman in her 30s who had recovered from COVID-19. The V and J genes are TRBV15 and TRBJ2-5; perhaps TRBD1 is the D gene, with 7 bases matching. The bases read TGTGCCACCAGCAGATCCGCGGAGGGGGCTGAGACCCAGTACTTC. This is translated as CATSRSAEGAETQYF.